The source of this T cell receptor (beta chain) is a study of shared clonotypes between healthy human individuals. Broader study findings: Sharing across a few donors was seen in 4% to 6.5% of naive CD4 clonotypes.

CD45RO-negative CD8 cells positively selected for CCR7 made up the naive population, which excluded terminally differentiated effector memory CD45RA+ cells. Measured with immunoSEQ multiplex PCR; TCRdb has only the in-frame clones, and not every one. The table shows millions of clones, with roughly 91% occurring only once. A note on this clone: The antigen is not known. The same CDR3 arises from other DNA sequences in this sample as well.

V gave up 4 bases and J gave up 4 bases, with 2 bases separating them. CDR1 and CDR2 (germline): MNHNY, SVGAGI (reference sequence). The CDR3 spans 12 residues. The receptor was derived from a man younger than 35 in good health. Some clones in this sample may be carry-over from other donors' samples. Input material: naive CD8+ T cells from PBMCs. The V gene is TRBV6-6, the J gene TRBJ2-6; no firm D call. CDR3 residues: CASSSGANVLTF. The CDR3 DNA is TGTGCCAGCAGTTCCGGGGCCAACGTCCTGACTTTC.